This entry lists 28 T cell receptor beta chains sequenced from one sample in a study of control samples from healthy donors and cancer patients. Some clones are missing from TCRdb's copy, which holds only in-frame ones; the method was immunoSEQ multiplex PCR. The table includes about 94,000 clones, around nine tenths detected once. Sample: blood. The origin of the receptors is a woman aged 18-29 years in good health.

The chain combines TRBV25-1 with TRBJ1-2; no definite D call. Germline V gene data show CDR1 as MGHDK and CDR2 as SYGVNS. Between the trimmed V and J ends, which lost 10 bases and 8 bases, there was a span of 17 bases. The CDR3 consists of 12 residues. The CDR3 is CATQALHGGYTF. The CDR3 bases are TGTGCCACCCAAGCCCTCCACGGCGGCTACACCTTC.

The chain is built from TRBV3-1 (or the pseudogene TRBV3-2) and TRBJ1-2, with 7 bases identical to TRBD1. V trimming: 4 bases; J trimming: 7 bases; junction bases outside the gene matches: 12. The CDR3 consists of 15 residues. CDR1 and CDR2 (germline): LGHDT, YNNKEL (reference sequence). CDR3 DNA: TGTGCCAGCAGCCCCAGGTGGCAGGGGGAATCTGGCTACACCTTC. Amino acid sequence: CASSPRWQGESGYTF.

This chain links TRBV6-5 with TRBJ2-6; 7 bases are a match to TRBD2. In germline, CDR1 is MNHEY, CDR2 SVGAGI. CDR3 length: 16 residues. V gave up 3 bases and J gave up 2 bases; unmatched junction bases: 4. The CDR3 sequence is CASSYGGVPGANVLTF. For the CDR3, the DNA is TGTGCCAGCAGTTATGGGGGGGTCCCTGGGGCCAACGTCCTGACTTTC.

This sequence joins TRBV2 and TRBJ1-1; a possible D gene is TRBD1 (5 bases). Germline CDR1 is SNHLY and CDR2 is FYNNEI. The CDR3 has 13 residues. Trimming took off 6 bases at V and 4 bases at J, with 12 bases between the two ends. The chain's CDR3 is CASRVGGPTEAFF. CDR3 sequence (DNA): TGTGCCAGCAGGGTTGGGGGTCCCACTGAAGCTTTCTTT.

V gene TRBV5-1 combines with J gene TRBJ1-1; 9 positions match TRBD1. This CDR3 has 11 residues. Germline V lookup: CDR1 SGHRS, CDR2 YFSETQ. Trimming removed 7 bases from V and 10 bases from J; junction bases left unmatched: 5. DNA for the CDR3: TGCGCCAGCGGGACAGGGTACGGAGCTTTCTTT. This gives the protein CASGTGYGAFF.

The J gene is TRBJ2-7, the V gene TRBV5-1; 9 nucleotides match TRBD2. Germline CDR1 and CDR2: SGHRS and YFSETQ. Trimming at V came to 5 bases and at J to 2 bases, leaving 5 bases not matched to a gene. CDR3 length: 14 amino acids. The CDR3 coding sequence is TGCGCCAGCAGAACGACTAGCGGAGCCTACGAGCAGTACTTC. Translated: CASRTTSGAYEQYF.

The chain has TRBV5-1 and TRBJ1-1, with D possibly matching TRBD1 (5 bases). There are 13 residues in the CDR3. Trimming removed 2 bases from V and 4 bases from J, with 9 bases in between. Per the germline V gene, CDR1 is SGHRS and CDR2 is YFSETQ. The CDR3 is CASSLVRGTEAFF. CDR3 nucleotides: TGCGCCAGCAGCTTAGTGAGGGGCACTGAAGCTTTCTTT.

V usage is TRBV5-5 and J usage is TRBJ2-1; tentatively, D is TRBD2 (6 bases). The CDR3 covers 14 residues. V was trimmed by 2 bases and J by 10 bases, leaving 16 bases between them. Germline V gives CDR1 SGHKS, CDR2 YYEKEE (reference sequence). CDR3 protein: CASSFGLSTREQFF. CDR3 bases: TGTGCCAGCAGCTTTGGACTATCTACGCGCGAGCAGTTCTTC. The entire variable domain, with the rest obtained from reference TRBV5-5 and TRBJ2-1, is as follows: DAGVTQSPTHLIKTRGQQVTLRCSPISGHKSVSWYQQVLGQGPQFIFQYYEKEERGRGNFPDRFSARQFPNYSSELNVNALLLGDSALYLCASSFGLSTREQFFGPGTRLTVL.

The rearrangement joins TRBV12-2 to TRBJ1-5. TRBV12-2 is termed a pseudogene. The CDR3 is made up of 18 amino acids. The CDR3 spells CASRQMVGSLYSNQPQHF. CDR3 DNA: TGTGCAAGTCGCCAAATGGTAGGGTCCCTGTATAGCAATCAGCCCCAGCATTTT.

The CDR3 DNA sequence: TGTGCCAGCAGTTACTCTGACGTCAGCTCTGGAAACACCATATATTTT. Its protein is CASSYSDVSSGNTIYF. The rearrangement links TRBV6-6 to TRBJ1-3; no definite D call. Germline V gene data show CDR1 as MNHNY and CDR2 as SVGAGI (reference sequence). Trimming pared 0 bases from V and 0 bases from J, leaving 9 bases between. CDR3 length: 16 amino acids.

The chain carries TRBV28 and TRBJ1-2, with 9 nucleotides matching TRBD1. This CDR3 is 13 amino acids long. The V gene's germline CDR1 is MDHEN and CDR2 SYDVKM. V shed 6 bases, J shed 8 bases, and the junction held 7 bases outside the gene matches. CDR3 protein: CASRAGTGSGYTF. CDR3 bases: TGTGCCAGCAGGGCCGGGACAGGGAGCGGCTACACCTTC.

This chain uses TRBV3-1 (or the pseudogene TRBV3-2) with TRBJ1-1, with 9 bases that match TRBD1. Trimming took 6 bases from V and 4 from J; bases not matched to a gene: 6. The CDR3 consists of 14 residues. The germline gives CDR1 LGHDT, CDR2 YNNKEL (reference sequence). The CDR3 loop reads CASRFLTGGTEAFF. The CDR3 coding sequence is TGTGCCAGCAGGTTTTTGACAGGGGGCACTGAAGCTTTCTTT.

The chain joins TRBV2 to TRBJ2-1; a possible D gene is TRBD1 (7 bases). The germline gives CDR1 SNHLY, CDR2 FYNNEI. Trimming removed 7 bases from V and 5 bases from J, with 15 bases in between. The CDR3 length is 14 residues. In DNA form, the CDR3 reads TGTGCCAGCATCTGGGGGGACAGCCACAATGAGCAGTTCTTC. Amino acids: CASIWGDSHNEQFF.

This chain connects TRBV6-1 to TRBJ1-2; 8 bases are a match to TRBD1. The CDR3 covers 15 residues. With 1 base clipped from V and 4 bases from J, the junction kept 5 bases outside the gene matches. From germline, CDR1 is MNHNS and CDR2 SASEGT. The DNA of the CDR3 is TGTGCCAGCAGTGAAGTGGGACAGGAAGCCTATGGCTACACCTTC. Its translation: CASSEVGQEAYGYTF.

The chain's CDR3 is CASSPDPPATNEKLFF. For the CDR3, the DNA is TGCGCCAGCAGCCCCGACCCCCCCGCAACTAATGAAAAACTGTTTTTT. The chain joins TRBV5-1 to TRBJ1-4; no clear D gene. V was clipped by 4 bases and J by 0 bases, with 13 bases between them. This CDR3 is 16 amino acids long. In germline, CDR1 is SGHRS, CDR2 YFSETQ. Drawing the rest from reference TRBV5-1 and TRBJ1-4, the complete variable domain is KAGVTQTPRYLIKTRGQQVTLSCSPISGHRSVSWYQQTPGQGLQFLFEYFSETQRNKGNFPGRFSGRQFSNSRSEMNVSTLELGDSALYLCASSPDPPATNEKLFFGSGTQLSVL.

The chain employs TRBV5-8 and TRBJ1-5; 8 bases fit TRBD1. V was pared by 3 bases and J by 1 base, with 6 bases of the junction left unmatched. This CDR3 contains 16 residues. The V gene's germline CDR1 is SGHTS and CDR2 YDEGEE. In nucleotides, the CDR3 is TGTGCCAGCAGCTCCCGTTCAGGGGGCAGCAATCAGCCCCAGCATTTT. Protein product: CASSSRSGGSNQPQHF.

This sequence joins TRBV20-1 and TRBJ1-2; D is ambiguous. Trimming removed 3 bases from V and 6 bases from J, with 11 bases in between. This CDR3 has 12 residues. From germline, CDR1 is DFQATT and CDR2 SNEGSKA (reference sequence). The CDR3 nucleotides read TGCAGTGCTAGTGGCCCTCGGGATGGCTACACCTTC. The encoded protein is CSASGPRDGYTF.

The chain recombines TRBV27 with TRBJ2-6, with a possible D match to TRBD2 (6 bases). Germline CDR1 and CDR2: MNHEY and SMNVEV (reference sequence). The CDR3 totals 15 residues. V shed 2 bases and J shed 2 bases, with 7 bases lying between them. CDR3 amino acids: CASSLIAAGANVLTF. The DNA of the CDR3 is TGTGCCAGCAGTTTAATAGCGGCTGGGGCCAACGTCCTGACTTTC.

J is TRBJ2-2 and V is TRBV5-4; D is perhaps TRBD1 (5 bases). Germline V gives CDR1 SGHNT, CDR2 YYREEE (reference sequence). The CDR3 runs to 14 residues. The V end was cut by 5 bases, the J end by 5 bases, with 13 bases between. CDR3 in amino acids: CASSVRGWTGELFF. CDR3 DNA sequence: TGTGCCAGCAGTGTTAGGGGATGGACCGGGGAGCTGTTTTTT.

As regards this clone: Other DNA sequences in the same sample also yield this CDR3. The chain is built from TRBV4-2 and TRBJ1-2; D unclear. This CDR3 is 15 amino acids long. The ends were cut back, 9 bases at V and 5 bases at J, with 22 bases in the middle. Germline lookup yields CDR1 LGHNA and CDR2 YNFKEQ. The CDR3 coding sequence is TGTGCCAGAACGATCCCAGGCTCGCCAGTATATGGCTACACCTTC. Amino acids: CARTIPGSPVYGYTF.

The chain links TRBV11-2 to TRBJ1-6, with a weak D call TRBD1 (5 bases). V shed 5 bases and J shed 6 bases, with 11 bases lying between them. Looked up from germline, CDR1 is SGHAT and CDR2 is FQNNGV. The CDR3 runs to 14 residues. CDR3 sequence: CASSTGLRNSPLHF. The CDR3 DNA sequence: TGTGCCAGCAGCACGGGACTGCGTAATTCACCCCTCCACTTT.

The J gene is TRBJ2-1, the V gene TRBV5-6, with 7 bases identical to TRBD1. Germline V gene data show CDR1 as SGHDT and CDR2 as YYEEEE. Trimming removed 2 bases from V and 3 bases from J; junction bases left unmatched: 8. CDR3 length: 16 residues. CDR3 DNA sequence: TGTGCCAGCAGCTTCGAAGGGACAGCCGACTACAATGAGCAGTTCTTC. Amino acid sequence: CASSFEGTADYNEQFF.

This clone was recorded once. The genes are TRBV5-1 and TRBJ2-1, with 8 bases lining up with TRBD2. After removal of 0 bases from V and 5 bases from J, the junction contained 7 bases not matched to a gene. Germline CDR1 reads SGHRS; CDR2 reads YFSETQ. The CDR3 is made up of 16 amino acids. The CDR3 bases are TGCGCCAGCAGCTTGGACCGGGCGGGGGGCCACAATGAGCAGTTCTTC. Translating it yields CASSLDRAGGHNEQFF.

This clone has more than one count but fewer than ten. The V gene is TRBV7-9, the J gene TRBJ1-4; D gene unclear. Germline lookup yields CDR1 SEHNR and CDR2 FQNEAQ (reference sequence). The V end was cut by 5 bases, the J end by 2 bases, with 6 bases between. The CDR3 totals 13 residues. DNA of the CDR3: TGTGCCAGCAGCGTGGCTACTAATGAAAAACTGTTTTTT. Translation: CASSVATNEKLFF. Supplemented by reference TRBV7-9 and TRBJ1-4, the full variable domain reads DTGVSQNPRHKITKRGQNVTFRCDPISEHNRLYWYRQTLGQGPEFLTYFQNEAQLEKSRLLSDRFSAERPKGSFSTLEIQRTEQGDSAMYLCASSVATNEKLFFGSGTQLSVL.

The chain has TRBV14 and TRBJ1-3; tentative D call: TRBD1 (6 bases). Trimming pared 4 bases from V and 1 base from J, leaving 14 bases between. From germline, CDR1 is SGHDN and CDR2 FVKESK. The CDR3 runs 16 residues. The chain's CDR3 is CASSRFTGMSGNTIYF. CDR3 bases: TGTGCCAGCAGCCGATTTACAGGGATGTCTGGAAACACCATATATTTT.

This chain joins TRBV5-1 and TRBJ2-7; 8 bases line up with TRBD1. This CDR3 is 16 amino acids long. Losses at the gene ends were 0 bases for V and 7 bases for J; bases not matched to a gene: 12. Germline CDR1 reads SGHRS; CDR2 reads YFSETQ. The CDR3 DNA reads as TGCGCCAGCAGCTTGGAACAGGGGGGCTTAGCGAAAGAGCAGTACTTC. This sequence encodes CASSLEQGGLAKEQYF. Complete variable domain (other parts from reference TRBV5-1 and TRBJ2-7): KAGVTQTPRYLIKTRGQQVTLSCSPISGHRSVSWYQQTPGQGLQFLFEYFSETQRNKGNFPGRFSGRQFSNSRSEMNVSTLELGDSALYLCASSLEQGGLAKEQYFGPGTRLTVT.

This chain connects TRBV11-2 to TRBJ1-4; tentative D call: TRBD1 (5 bases). Germline CDR1 and CDR2: SGHAT and FQNNGV. The V end lost 5 bases, the J end lost 7 bases, and 14 bases lay between the germline ends. CDR3 length: 14 amino acids. The DNA of the CDR3 is TGTGCCAGCAGCCGAGCCGGACACAGTGAAAAACTGTTTTTT. Its translation is CASSRAGHSEKLFF.

The J gene is TRBJ2-1, the V gene TRBV9, with D perhaps TRBD1 (5 bases). CDR3 size: 14 residues. The V gene lost 0 bases and the J gene lost 8 bases, with 12 bases spanning the gap. The V gene's germline CDR1 is SGDLS and CDR2 YYNGEE. The DNA for the CDR3 is TGTGCCAGCAGCGTAGAGGAGATCAGGGATGAGCAGTTCTTC. Its translation: CASSVEEIRDEQFF.